This T cell receptor (beta chain) was sequenced in a study of regulatory T cells in long-lasting Graves disease. This clonotype was recorded many times. The CDR3 loop spans 13 amino acids. The V gene lost 5 bases and the J gene lost 7 bases, with 13 bases spanning the gap. Both iRepertoire HTBI primers and Arm-PCR of CDR3 regions were used to build the TCR beta libraries. MiXCR was run by TCRdb on the multiplex PCR reads, yielding one entry per CDR3 protein. The sample contains 500,000 to 700,000 distinct CDR3 sequences, 15% to 20% of which appear only once. Time point noted: newly diagnosed GD, antithyroid drugs for less than 3 months. PBMC RNA served as the TCR library source. American Thyroid Association guidelines were used to diagnose Graves' disease. The same sample was also used in a study of T cells in Graves' hyperthyroidism and ophthalmopathy.

The chain is built from TRBV12-3 or TRBV12-4 and TRBJ2-3; a weak D match, TRBD2 (5 bases). The receptor comes from a woman between 25 and 40 years old with Graves disease. The sequencing here drew on peripheral blood mononuclear cells (PBMCs), taken at new diagnosis, from a patient treated with antithyroid drugs. CDR3 loop: CASSGLPVNTQYF. CDR3 nucleotides: TGTGCCAGCAGTGGACTCCCCGTAAATACGCAGTATTTT.